The rows below give T cell receptor beta chains drawn from one sample of a study of cytomegalovirus exposure and HLA in healthy donors. Some clones are missing from TCRdb's copy, which holds only in-frame ones; the method was immunoSEQ multiplex PCR. The profile shows 210,000 or so clones, 80% to 90% of them singletons. The sequenced sample was PBMCs. These receptors originate from a woman under 30 in good health and CMV-seronegative. The CDR3 runs from the conserved cysteine through the conserved F or W. The order of the fields is CDR3 DNA, CDR3 protein, D gene, V gene, J gene, clone size. D genes are given only for firm matches. Size tells how often a clone was seen (once, few, many) or the class of an expanded clone, and some rows leave it out.

TGTGCCAGCAGCTTAACAGGGTATGGCTACACCTTC	CASSLTGYGYTF	-	TRBV13	TRBJ1-2	few
TGTGCCAGCAGTCCGACCGACAGGGGAGCCTACAATGAGCAGTTCTTC	CASSPTDRGAYNEQFF	TRBD1	TRBV25-1	TRBJ2-1	few
TGTGCCATCAGGGCTACAGGGACCACCGGGGAGCTGTTTTTT	CAIRATGTTGELFF	-	TRBV10-3	TRBJ2-2	-
TGTGCCAGCAGTTACGGGGTAGGGAGCTCTGGAAACACCATATATTTT	CASSYGVGSSGNTIYF	-	TRBV6-5	TRBJ1-3	-
TGTGCCAGCAGCTTGGGAATAGCGGCGTCTAGCACAGATACGCAGTATTTT	CASSLGIAASSTDTQYF	-	TRBV5-4	TRBJ2-3	-
TGTGCCATAGGGAGGGGGTATTGGGTGGAGGCTTTCTTT	CAIGRGYWVEAFF	-	TRBV30	TRBJ1-1	-
TGCGCCAGCAGCTTTACTAGCGGGAGCGTCTCCTACGAGCAGTACTTC	CASSFTSGSVSYEQYF	TRBD2	TRBV5-1	TRBJ2-7	-
TGTGCCAGCAGCCCGCGGGCGGGCTCCGCTTACAATGAGCAGTTCTTC	CASSPRAGSAYNEQFF	-	TRBV7-2	TRBJ2-1	-
TGTGCCAGCAGTTACTTGGGGCCCCCTAATGAAAAACTGTTTTTT	CASSYLGPPNEKLFF	-	TRBV6-5	TRBJ1-4	-
TGTGCCAGCAGGTCGACTAGCGGCCTCCAAGAGACCCAGTACTTC	CASRSTSGLQETQYF	TRBD2	TRBV6-1	TRBJ2-5	-
TGTGCCAGCTTCCGAGCAGGGGCTGGAAACACCATATATTTT	CASFRAGAGNTIYF	-	TRBV6-5	TRBJ1-3	-
TGTGCCAGCAGTGAATTACCAGTCAGGAGCCGGGAGAACACTGAAGCTTTCTTT	CASSELPVRSRENTEAFF	-	TRBV6-1	TRBJ1-1	-
TGTGCCGGCCAAGTCGGGACAAATTCACCCCTCCACTTT	CAGQVGTNSPLHF	-	TRBV30	TRBJ1-6	-
TGTGCCAGCAGTTTATCAGATATCAAGCCCCAGCATTTT	CASSLSDIKPQHF	-	TRBV28	TRBJ1-5	-
TGCGCCAGCAGCTCCCCGGACAGGACGACTAACTATGGCTACACCTTC	CASSSPDRTTNYGYTF	TRBD1	TRBV5-1	TRBJ1-2	-
TGTGCCAGCAGCCGTTCCTTTAAGGCGGTAGAGACCCAGTACTTC	CASSRSFKAVETQYF	-	TRBV14	TRBJ2-5	-
TGCGCCAGCAGCTCTAGTGGCCCTGACACCGGGGAGCTGTTTTTT	CASSSSGPDTGELFF	-	TRBV5-1	TRBJ2-2	few
TGTGCCAGCATCGTTATCGGGGGAAACACTGAAGCTTTCTTT	CASIVIGGNTEAFF	-	TRBV2	TRBJ1-1	-
TGTGCCAGCACGCTTCTTCCTGGCACGAACACTGAAGCTTTCTTT	CASTLLPGTNTEAFF	-	TRBV2	TRBJ1-1	-
TGTGCCAGCAGTGGGACAGGGGGCGGCACTGAAGCTTTCTTT	CASSGTGGGTEAFF	TRBD1	TRBV6-1	TRBJ1-1	once
TGTGCCAGCAGCTCTAGTAGTAGCACAGATACGCAGTATTTT	CASSSSSSTDTQYF	-	TRBV7-8	TRBJ2-3	-
TGTGCCACCAGCAGAGATATTAGGACTAGCAGGCACATTCAGTACTTC	CATSRDIRTSRHIQYF	TRBD2	TRBV15	TRBJ2-4	-
TGCGCCAGCAGCTCCCGGGACAGGGCCTACGAGCAGTACTTC	CASSSRDRAYEQYF	TRBD1	TRBV5-1	TRBJ2-7	-
TGTGCCAGCAGCGAGCGGGGGACTACCCGGGAGCAGTTCTTC	CASSERGTTREQFF	TRBD2	TRBV9	TRBJ2-1	-
TGTGCCAGCAGTAAAGGACTAGCGGGTATATCAAGTACGCAGTATTTT	CASSKGLAGISSTQYF	TRBD2	TRBV6-1	TRBJ2-3	-
TGCGCCAGCAGCCCGAAGATCGGACAGAGTAATGAAAAACTGTTTTTT	CASSPKIGQSNEKLFF	-	TRBV4-1	TRBJ1-4	-
TGCAGCGCGGCCGGGACAGCTTACAATGAGCAGTTCTTC	CSAAGTAYNEQFF	TRBD1	TRBV29-1	TRBJ2-1	-
TGCGCCAGCAGCCAGCGTCAGGGGGCCTATGGCTACACCTTC	CASSQRQGAYGYTF	TRBD1	TRBV4-3	TRBJ1-2	-
TGCGCCAGCAGCTTAGAGAGGGACTACGAGCAGTACTTC	CASSLERDYEQYF	-	TRBV5-1	TRBJ2-7	-
TGTGCCAGCAGCTTACTAGTCTCCTACGAGCAGTACTTC	CASSLLVSYEQYF	-	TRBV11-1	TRBJ2-7	-
TGTGCCACACAGACAGGGCTAACGCAGTATTTT	CATQTGLTQYF	TRBD1	TRBV10-3	TRBJ2-3	-
TGTGCCAGCAGTTTTAGGGGTGGGCAGTACTTC	CASSFRGGQYF	-	TRBV27	TRBJ2-7	-
TGTGCCAGCAGCCCCTTCCTAGACAGGGTGGTCTACGAGCAGTACTTC	CASSPFLDRVVYEQYF	TRBD1	TRBV7-2	TRBJ2-7	-
TGTGCCAGTAGTGTACAGGGATGGGGAGGCACAGATACGCAGTATTTT	CASSVQGWGGTDTQYF	-	TRBV19	TRBJ2-3	few
TGTGCCAGCGGCTTTGGGTGGGGGGGTAACGCTGAAGCTTTCTTT	CASGFGWGGNAEAFF	-	TRBV5-6	TRBJ1-1	-
TGTGCCAGCAGTTATAGCGAGGCGGGAGGCTATGGCTACACCTTC	CASSYSEAGGYGYTF	-	TRBV6-5	TRBJ1-2	-
TGTGCCAGCACCGACCCGGGGGAAGGGGATGAGCAGTTCTTC	CASTDPGEGDEQFF	-	TRBV7-9	TRBJ2-1	-
TGTGCCAGCAGCTGGGGACAGGTTAGCTCCTACAATGAGCAGTTCTTC	CASSWGQVSSYNEQFF	TRBD1	TRBV7-8	TRBJ2-1	-
TGTGCCAGCAGCCCGTCGGGGGGACTAGCGGGAGGGGTTGAGCAGTTCTTC	CASSPSGGLAGGVEQFF	TRBD2	TRBV5-6	TRBJ2-1	-
TGTGCCAGCCATAACCCCGGGGGTTCTTTCGCTGAAGCTTTCTTT	CASHNPGGSFAEAFF	-	TRBV6-1	TRBJ1-1	-
TGTGCCAGCAGCACGGGACAGGGGTTAAACAATCAGCCCCAGCATTTT	CASSTGQGLNNQPQHF	TRBD1	TRBV7-6	TRBJ1-5	-
TGTGCCAGCAGCTTGGTACAGGGGGTTCAAGAGACCCAGTACTTC	CASSLVQGVQETQYF	TRBD1	TRBV5-4	TRBJ2-5	once
TGTGCCAGCAGTGAGGGCAGATCCTACAATGAGCAGTTCTTC	CASSEGRSYNEQFF	-	TRBV2	TRBJ2-1	-
TGTGCCAGCAGTATGGGAGAAGAGACCCAGTACTTC	CASSMGEETQYF	-	TRBV2	TRBJ2-5	once
TGTGCCAGCTCACCATCGAGTTCCCCCTATGGCTACACCTTC	CASSPSSSPYGYTF	-	TRBV18	TRBJ1-2	-
TGTGCCAGCAGAGAGACAGGGAGGTGGGAGACCCAGTACTTC	CASRETGRWETQYF	-	TRBV6-5	TRBJ2-5	-
TGTGCCAGCAGCTCAAAACGAGATACGAACACCGGGGAGCTGTTTTTT	CASSSKRDTNTGELFF	-	TRBV5-4	TRBJ2-2	-
TGTGCCAGCTCGAGCCGGGACAGGGTCACAGATACGCAGTATTTT	CASSSRDRVTDTQYF	TRBD1	TRBV18	TRBJ2-3	-
TGTGCCAGCAGCATGGGACAGGGTGGCACCGGGGAGCTGTTTTTT	CASSMGQGGTGELFF	TRBD1	TRBV5-5	TRBJ2-2	-
TGCGCCAGCAGCCAAGATGCCACTAGCGGGTACACAGATACGCAGTATTTT	CASSQDATSGYTDTQYF	TRBD2	TRBV4-3	TRBJ2-3	-
TGTGCCAGCAGCCCCCCGGGGAAGGACACTGAAGCTTTCTTT	CASSPPGKDTEAFF	-	TRBV5-4	TRBJ1-1	-
TGTGCCAGCAGTACAGGGGACTACGAGCAGTACTTC	CASSTGDYEQYF	TRBD1	TRBV6-5	TRBJ2-7	-
TGTGCCAGCAGCGCCCTACTGCAAGCCGACGAGCAGTACTTC	CASSALLQADEQYF	-	TRBV9	TRBJ2-7	-
TGTGCCAGCAGGGACAGGGTTAGTGGCACCGGGGAGCTGTTTTTT	CASRDRVSGTGELFF	TRBD1	TRBV6-1	TRBJ2-2	-